The entry that follows covers one T cell receptor beta chain sequence. Antigen unknown. The sample originates from a study of T-cell memory formation after mild COVID-19. At the level of the study: TCR clusters were mostly confined to one donor each. General study findings and limits: Some clones that responded turned up in pre-infection memory, which suggests that cross-reactive memory joined in.

Each CDR3 protein is one row after TCRdb ran MiXCR on the 5' RACE reads. The sample has 350,000 to 450,000 distinct CDR3 sequences; around 14% are singletons. The CDR3 runs to 12 residues. V shed 0 bases and J shed 5 bases, with 8 bases lying between them. Germline assignment: CDR1 GTSNPN and CDR2 SVGIG (reference sequence). The sequence was collected from a man aged 18 to 29 who had mild COVID-19 (a few samples of this study predate the infection). Cell type and time point are not known. Sequenced input: PBMCs or a T cell subset sorted from them (not recorded which). The V call is TRBV30, the J call TRBJ2-7; the D is unclear. The CDR3 loop is CAWSVAQNEQYF. CDR3 nucleotide sequence: TGTGCCTGGAGTGTGGCCCAAAACGAGCAGTACTTC.